These 11 T cell receptor beta chains were sequenced from one sample in a study of T-cell reconstitution after alpha-beta-depleted transplantation in children (dated by TCRdb to about 2016). Taken with the paper, the label for treatment or condition translates to: allogeneic hematopoietic cell transplantation with graft depleted of TCRalphabeta T cells and CD19 B cells. The library was built by means of PCR. Sequencing was performed on an Illumina HiSeq 2500. Molecular barcoding was employed in the preparation of TCR libraries, with unique molecular identifiers being used to normalize TCRbeta repertoire quantification. TCRdb took the public reads, trimmed them with fastp at Q25, ran MiXCR for clone calling and kept in-frame beta chains. Under each unique CDR3 protein, matching rows form one entry showing the most common genes and DNA. This sample comprises approximately 520,000 distinct CDR3 sequences, about an eighth of them detected only once. The ten largest clones take up approximately 14% of the sample.

The material sequenced was PBMCs, mostly from graft donor cells, taken 180 days after TCRalphabeta/CD19-depleted stem cell transplant. The receptors come from a female patient between 2 and 15 years old who had a stem cell transplant for aplastic anemia, so the T cells may come from the graft donor.

V and J are TRBV29-1 and TRBJ2-5; TRBD1 is a possible D gene (7 bases). V shed 4 bases and J shed 3 bases, with 15 bases lying between them. The CDR3 consists of 14 residues. Germline CDR1 SQVTM, CDR2 ANQGSEA. The CDR3 reads CSVGGRGAEETQYF. In DNA form, the CDR3 reads TGCAGCGTTGGTGGCAGGGGGGCAGAAGAGACCCAGTACTTC.

The CDR3 nucleotides are TGTGCCAGCAGTGAAGCGTGGCGGGGGTTCGCGAACACCGGGGAGCTGTTTTTT. Residues: CASSEAWRGFANTGELFF. This chain uses TRBV6-1 with TRBJ2-2; 7 nucleotides agree with TRBD2. V was clipped by 0 bases and J by 0 bases; unmatched bases: 7. The germline CDR1 and CDR2 sequences are MNHNS and SASEGT. This CDR3 is 18 amino acids long.

This clonotype came up a few times. The chain couples TRBV15 to TRBJ2-6; D gene uncertain. V lost 1 base and J lost 0, with 10 bases in between. Germline V gene lookup returns CDR1 LNHNV and CDR2 YYDKDF (reference sequence). The CDR3 is 17 amino acids. The CDR3 nucleotides are TGTGCCACCAGCAGAGGTCTGACTCTCTCTGGGGCCAACGTCCTGACTTTC. Its translation is CATSRGLTLSGANVLTF. The whole variable domain, remainder taken from reference TRBV15 and TRBJ2-6, is DAMVIQNPRYQVTQFGKPVTLSCSQTLNHNVMYWYQQKSSQAPKLLFHYYDKDFNNEADTPDNFQSRRPNTSFCFLDIRSPGLGDTAMYLCATSRGLTLSGANVLTFGAGSRLTVL.

The chain links TRBV20-1 to TRBJ2-7, with D perhaps being TRBD1 or TRBD2 (6 bases each). The CDR3 has 13 residues. V shed 3 bases and J shed 2 bases, with 11 bases lying between them. Per the germline V gene, CDR1 is DFQATT and CDR2 is SNEGSKA (reference sequence). The CDR3 protein is CSASSGATYEQYV. In nucleotides, the CDR3 is TGCAGTGCTAGTTCGGGGGCAACCTACGAGCAGTACGTC.

This clonotype was counted only a few times. This chain joins TRBV20-1 and TRBJ2-7; D gene uncertain. The V gene's germline CDR1 is DFQATT and CDR2 SNEGSKA (reference sequence). Trimming left V 2 bases short and J 0 bases short, with 8 bases between. This CDR3 comprises 13 residues. DNA of the CDR3: TGCAGTGCTAGACGCAGGAGCTCCTACGAGCAGTACGTC. Protein: CSARRRSSYEQYV.

This clonotype was observed a handful of times. The chain is built from TRBV20-1 and TRBJ1-5, with a tentative D call TRBD1 (6 bases). V was pared by 6 bases and J by 4 bases, with 16 bases between. The CDR3 has 14 amino acids. Germline assignment: CDR1 DFQATT and CDR2 SNEGSKA (reference sequence). CDR3 in amino acids: CSATPGTNNQPQHF. CDR3 in DNA: TGCAGTGCCACACCCGGGACAAATAATCAGCCCCAGCATTTT.

This sequence joins TRBV29-1 and TRBJ1-1; D not resolved. V shed 1 base and J shed 5 bases, with 8 bases lying between them. Per germline, CDR1 SQVTM and CDR2 ANQGSEA. The CDR3 extends over 12 amino acids. CDR3 bases: TGCAGCGTTGAAGGCTACCCGACTGAAGCTTTCTTT. It codes for CSVEGYPTEAFF.

This clonotype has a handful of counts. The DNA for the CDR3 is TGTGCCAGCAGTTCACGGCTATACGAGCAGTACGTC. Translation: CASSSRLYEQYV. This chain uses TRBV27 with TRBJ2-7; unclear D gene. Germline CDR1 is MNHEY and CDR2 is SMNVEV (reference sequence). The length of the CDR3 is 12 residues. The V end was cut by 4 bases, the J end by 4 bases, with 8 bases between.

This clonotype was seen more than once but under ten times. The chain joins TRBV29-1 to TRBJ2-2; D gene unclear. V lost 2 bases, J lost 10 bases, and 8 bases lay in between. Germline V gene sequence: CDR1 SQVTM, CDR2 ANQGSEA. CDR3 length equals 11 residues. CDR3 loop: CSVERRSELFF. The CDR3 DNA is TGCAGCGTTGAACGCCGGTCGGAGCTGTTTTTT.

Ten or more counts support this clonotype. The rearrangement links TRBV28 to TRBJ2-3; maybe TRBD1 (6 bases). There are 18 residues in the CDR3. Germline values: CDR1 MDHEN, CDR2 SYDVKM. V was cut by 8 bases and J by 1 base, with 25 bases left in between. The CDR3 region is CASANRFPRQVGTDTQYF. CDR3 coding DNA: TGTGCCAGCGCTAATCGGTTCCCACGACAGGTGGGCACAGATACGCAGTATTTT. The variable domain in full, with the rest retrieved from reference TRBV28 and TRBJ2-3, is DVKVTQSSRYLVKRTGEKVFLECVQDMDHENMFWYRQDPGLGLRLIYFSYDVKMKEKGDIPEGYSVSREKKERFSLILESASTNQTSMYLCASANRFPRQVGTDTQYFGPGTRLTVL.

The J gene is TRBJ2-7, the V gene TRBV20-1; 7 bases agree with TRBD1. This CDR3 contains 14 residues. Germline loops: CDR1 DFQATT, CDR2 SNEGSKA (reference sequence). V lost 5 bases and J lost 4; bases outside the gene matches: 11. CDR3: CSAQTKDRRYEQYF. CDR3 DNA sequence: TGCAGTGCTCAGACTAAGGACAGGAGATACGAGCAGTACTTC.